These 18 T cell receptor beta chains share one sample of origin, sequenced in a study of T cell repertoires in cytomegalovirus infection. No antigens are known for them. TCRdb re-analysed the reads in MiXCR, keeping a single row per CDR3 protein. The table has approximately 600,000 distinct CDR3 sequences, roughly 43% seen once; the top ten hold around 50%. Source: cultured PBMCs, taken from culture after CMV antigen stimulation. The receptors shown here come from a human donor in good health (CMV status not recorded). Some clones in this sample may be carry-over from other donors' samples.

The CDR3 loop is CASSKLDTPSGYTF. The DNA for the CDR3 is TGTGCCAGCAGTAAGCTTGACACTCCCAGTGGCTACACCTTC. The chain carries TRBV6-6 and TRBJ1-2; no clear D. The CDR3 loop spans 14 amino acids. V was trimmed by 5 bases and J by 7 bases, leaving 17 bases between them. Germline V gives CDR1 MNHNY, CDR2 SVGAGI (reference sequence).

This chain links TRBV27 with TRBJ2-7, with D perhaps TRBD2 (6 bases). Germline CDR1 reads MNHEY; CDR2 reads SMNVEV (reference sequence). The CDR3 covers 16 residues. Trimming pared 0 bases from V and 0 bases from J, leaving 12 bases between. The CDR3 nucleotides are TGTGCCAGCAGTTTATCAAGCGGGTTCAGCTCCTACGAGCAGTACTTC. Protein sequence: CASSLSSGFSSYEQYF.

This clonotype was seen repeatedly, ten times or more. The rearrangement links TRBV7-2 to TRBJ2-3, with TRBD2 matching 13 bases. V was pared by 5 bases and J by 6 bases, with 11 bases of the junction left unmatched. This CDR3 is 17 amino acids long. Germline V gene data show CDR1 as SGHTA and CDR2 as FQGNSA. CDR3 DNA sequence: TGTGCCAGCAGCCCCTCGGGACTAGCGGGATTCACCGATACGCAGTATTTT. It codes for CASSPSGLAGFTDTQYF. Filled out from reference TRBV7-2 and TRBJ2-3, the complete variable domain reads GAGVSQSPSNKVTEKGKDVELRCDPISGHTALYWYRQSLGQGLEFLIYFQGNSAPDKSGLPSDRFSAERTGGSVSTLTIQRTQQEDSAVYLCASSPSGLAGFTDTQYFGPGTRLTVL.

V and J are TRBV5-1 and TRBJ2-7; D may be TRBD1 or TRBD2 (5 bases each). Per germline, CDR1 SGHRS and CDR2 YFSETQ. This CDR3 region has 14 residues. V lost 1 base to trimming and J lost 3 bases, with 11 bases between them. As DNA, the CDR3 is TGCGCCAGCAGCTTGTCCGGGGCATACTACGAGCAGTACTTC. This encodes CASSLSGAYYEQYF.

The rearrangement links TRBV7-2 to TRBJ2-5, with D perhaps matching TRBD2 (5 bases). The CDR3 is 16 residues long. The germline CDR1 and CDR2 sequences are SGHTA and FQGNSA. V dropped 5 bases and J dropped 2 bases, with 18 bases sitting between them. The CDR3 loop reads CASSTRLRWTQETQYF. DNA of the CDR3: TGTGCCAGCAGCACTCGACTACGTTGGACTCAAGAGACCCAGTACTTC.

V gene TRBV20-1 combines with J gene TRBJ2-1; 7 positions match TRBD1. Germline V lookup: CDR1 DFQATT, CDR2 SNEGSKA (reference sequence). V shed 4 bases and J 0 bases; nucleotides not matched to a gene: 3. The CDR3 sequence is 14 residues long. The CDR3 DNA is TGCAGTGCTAAGGGACAGAGCTCCTACAATGAGCAGTTCTTC. This gives the protein CSAKGQSSYNEQFF.

The CDR3 protein is CASSIGGPNTEAFF. In DNA, the CDR3 is TGTGCCAGTAGTATCGGGGGACCGAACACTGAAGCTTTCTTT. The rearrangement links TRBV19 to TRBJ1-1; D perhaps matches TRBD1 (5 bases). Germline V gene sequence: CDR1 LNHDA, CDR2 SQIVND (reference sequence). With 3 bases removed from V and 1 base from J, the gap between germline ends came to 9 bases. This CDR3 is 14 amino acids long.

A single count supports this clonotype. This chain's CDR3 is CASSKQGVEQFF. The DNA for the CDR3 is TGTGCCAGCAGCAAACAGGGAGTTGAGCAGTTCTTC. The chain is built from TRBV11-2 and TRBJ2-1; maybe TRBD1 (6 bases). The V end was cut by 5 bases, the J end by 9 bases, with 11 bases between. The CDR3 covers 12 residues. CDR1 is SGHAT, CDR2 FQNNGV, per germline.

The chain has TRBV20-1 and TRBJ2-1; 15 bases are a match to TRBD2. This CDR3 comprises 15 residues. Germline values: CDR1 DFQATT, CDR2 SNEGSKA (reference sequence). After removal of 1 base from V and 9 bases from J, the junction contained 4 bases not matched to a gene. CDR3 residues: CSARAGTSGRPEQFF. CDR3 coding DNA: TGCAGTGCTAGAGCCGGGACTAGCGGGAGGCCTGAGCAGTTCTTC.

The chain couples TRBV12-3 or TRBV12-4 to TRBJ1-6, with a tentative D call TRBD1 (5 bases). V lost 3 bases to trimming and J lost 7 bases, with 10 bases between them. This CDR3 spans 14 amino acids. The CDR3 sequence is CASSFRAGNSPLHF. The CDR3 DNA reads TGTGCCAGCAGTTTCCGGGCAGGGAATTCACCCCTCCACTTT.

This clonotype has just a few counts. The chain carries TRBV7-2 and TRBJ2-3; D may be TRBD1 (6 bases). Per the germline V gene, CDR1 is SGHTA and CDR2 is FQGNSA. The CDR3 covers 13 residues. V was pared by 5 bases and J by 6 bases, with 12 bases between. CDR3 nucleotide sequence: TGTGCCAGCAGCACCCAGGGGAAGGATACGCAGTATTTT. Translated: CASSTQGKDTQYF.

The chain is built from TRBV12-3 or TRBV12-4 and TRBJ2-1; possible D gene TRBD2, 6 bases. Trimming shortened V by 9 bases and J by 5 bases, and 14 bases separated the two germline ends. CDR3 length equals 13 residues. The CDR3 DNA reads as TGTGCCAGACTCCGGGACTCAAACAATGAGCAGTTCTTC. Amino acids: CARLRDSNNEQFF.

This clonotype was found a few times. The rearrangement joins TRBV20-1 to TRBJ1-5; a weak D match, TRBD1 (6 bases). Germline V CDR1 and CDR2: DFQATT, SNEGSKA (reference sequence). The length of the CDR3 is 16 residues. Trimming left V 3 bases short and J 5 bases short, with 20 bases between. CDR3 nucleotide sequence: TGCAGTGCTAGGATTACGGCGGGACACCCATATCAGCCCCAGCATTTT. Translating gives CSARITAGHPYQPQHF.

This chain uses TRBV7-2 with TRBJ1-2, with 7 bases that match TRBD1. Trimming cost V 1 base and J 5 bases; bases outside gene matches: 4. The germline gives CDR1 SGHTA, CDR2 FQGNSA. The CDR3 totals 14 residues. CDR3 loop: CASSLEQGPYGYTF. The CDR3 coding sequence is TGTGCCAGCAGCTTAGAACAGGGGCCATATGGCTACACCTTC. The entire variable domain, with the rest obtained from reference TRBV7-2 and TRBJ1-2, is as follows: GAGVSQSPSNKVTEKGKDVELRCDPISGHTALYWYRQSLGQGLEFLIYFQGNSAPDKSGLPSDRFSAERTGGSVSTLTIQRTQQEDSAVYLCASSLEQGPYGYTFGSGTRLTVV.

V and J are TRBV5-1 and TRBJ2-1, with D possibly TRBD2 on 5 matching bases. The CDR3 is 15 amino acids. The germline CDR1 and CDR2 sequences are SGHRS and YFSETQ. Trimming stripped 0 bases from V and 7 bases from J, with 14 bases between. Here the CDR3 DNA reads TGCGCCAGCAGCTTGGCGAAGGCCGGAGGAAATGAGCAGTTCTTC. Encoded protein: CASSLAKAGGNEQFF.

This chain uses TRBV7-2 with TRBJ2-7; 10 positions agree with TRBD1. The CDR3 covers 16 residues. The V and J ends lost 5 bases and 3 bases, in that order; junction bases with no gene match: 10. Germline V CDR1 and CDR2: SGHTA, FQGNSA. The CDR3 DNA reads as TGTGCCAGCAGCCCACCCGGGACAGGGGTCCTCTACGAGCAGTACTTC. Its translation: CASSPPGTGVLYEQYF.

This clonotype was observed a handful of times. The chain employs TRBV6-1 and TRBJ2-1, with 7 bases aligning to TRBD2. The CDR3 contains 16 residues. The V gene end was trimmed by 2 bases and the J gene end by 2 bases; junction bases not matched to a gene: 6. Germline CDR1 reads MNHNS; CDR2 reads SASEGT. CDR3 DNA: TGTGCCAGCAGTGAACTGAGCGGGACCACCTACAATGAGCAGTTCTTC. It is translated as CASSELSGTTYNEQFF.

The chain joins TRBV25-1 to TRBJ1-2; a weak D match, TRBD1 (6 bases). The CDR3 runs 16 residues. V dropped 5 bases and J dropped 0 bases, with 16 bases sitting between them. Germline CDR1 MGHDK, CDR2 SYGVNS. This CDR3 is CASSNIGTTANYGYTF. CDR3 nucleotides: TGTGCCAGCAGTAACATCGGGACAACAGCTAACTATGGCTACACCTTC.